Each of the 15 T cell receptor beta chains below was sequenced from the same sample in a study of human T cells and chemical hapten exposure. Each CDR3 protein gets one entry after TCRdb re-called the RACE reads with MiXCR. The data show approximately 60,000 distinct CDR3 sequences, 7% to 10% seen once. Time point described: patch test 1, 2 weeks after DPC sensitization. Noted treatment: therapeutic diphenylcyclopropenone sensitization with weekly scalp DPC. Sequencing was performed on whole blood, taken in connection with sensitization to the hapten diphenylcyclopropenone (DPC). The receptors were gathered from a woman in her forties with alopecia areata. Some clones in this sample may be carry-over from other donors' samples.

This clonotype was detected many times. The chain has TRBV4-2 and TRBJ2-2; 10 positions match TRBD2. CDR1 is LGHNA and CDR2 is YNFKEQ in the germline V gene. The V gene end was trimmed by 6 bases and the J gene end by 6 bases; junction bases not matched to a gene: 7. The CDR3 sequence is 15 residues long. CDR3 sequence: CASRERGGFAGELFF. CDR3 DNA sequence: TGTGCCAGCAGGGAGCGGGGGGGCTTCGCCGGGGAGCTGTTTTTT.

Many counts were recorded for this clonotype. Written as DNA, the CDR3 is TGTGCCAGCAGCCAAGAGGACACCGGGGAGCTGTTTTTT. Translated: CASSQEDTGELFF. V gene TRBV3-1 combines with J gene TRBJ2-2; D is undetermined. Germline V CDR1 and CDR2: LGHDT, YNNKEL (reference sequence). The V and J ends lost 0 bases and 3 bases respectively, with 2 bases between them. This CDR3 has 13 residues.

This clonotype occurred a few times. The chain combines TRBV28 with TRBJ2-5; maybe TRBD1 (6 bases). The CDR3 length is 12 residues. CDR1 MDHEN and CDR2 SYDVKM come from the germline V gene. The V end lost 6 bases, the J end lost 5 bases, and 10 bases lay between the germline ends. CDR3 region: CASSRTDETQYF. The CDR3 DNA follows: TGTGCCAGCAGCAGGACAGATGAGACCCAGTACTTC.

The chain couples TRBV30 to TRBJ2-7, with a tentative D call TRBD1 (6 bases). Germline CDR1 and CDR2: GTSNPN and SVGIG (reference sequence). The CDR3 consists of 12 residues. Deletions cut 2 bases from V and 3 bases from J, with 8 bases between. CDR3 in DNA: TGTGCCTGGAGTATAGGGGGCTACGAGCAGTACTTC. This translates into CAWSIGGYEQYF.

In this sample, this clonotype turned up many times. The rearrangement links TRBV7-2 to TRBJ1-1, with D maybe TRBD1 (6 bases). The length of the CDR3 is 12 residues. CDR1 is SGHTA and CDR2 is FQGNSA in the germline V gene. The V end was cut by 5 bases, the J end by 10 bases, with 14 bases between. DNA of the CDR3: TGTGCCAGCAGCAGGGCGGGAGGGGGAGCTTTCTTT. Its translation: CASSRAGGGAFF.

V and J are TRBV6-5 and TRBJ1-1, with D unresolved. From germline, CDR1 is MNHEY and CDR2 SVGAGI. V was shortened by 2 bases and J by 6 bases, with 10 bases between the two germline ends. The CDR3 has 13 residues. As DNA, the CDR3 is TGTGCCAGCAGTTACACGCGGGTCGCTGAAGCTTTCTTT. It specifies CASSYTRVAEAFF.

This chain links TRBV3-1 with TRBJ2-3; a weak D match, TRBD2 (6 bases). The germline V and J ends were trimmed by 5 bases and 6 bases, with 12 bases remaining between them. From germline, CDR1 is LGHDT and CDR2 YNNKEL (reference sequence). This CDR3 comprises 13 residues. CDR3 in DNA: TGTGCCAGCAGCTTGTGGGAGGCCGATACGCAGTATTTT. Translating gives CASSLWEADTQYF.

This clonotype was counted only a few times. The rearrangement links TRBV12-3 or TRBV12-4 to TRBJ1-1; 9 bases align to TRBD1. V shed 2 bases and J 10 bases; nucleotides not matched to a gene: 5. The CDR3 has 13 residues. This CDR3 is CASSLRDREGAFF. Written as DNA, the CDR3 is TGTGCCAGCAGTTTACGGGACAGGGAGGGAGCTTTCTTT.

CDR3 in amino acids: CASSLRQDDTYEQYF. The CDR3 DNA reads as TGCGCCAGCAGCTTGAGGCAGGATGACACCTACGAGCAGTACTTC. The chain has TRBV5-1 and TRBJ2-7, with unresolved D. Trimming took 1 base from V and 2 from J, leaving 13 bases between them. Germline-derived CDR1 and CDR2 are SGHRS and YFSETQ. The CDR3 is 15 residues long. The variable domain in full, completed from reference TRBV5-1 and TRBJ2-7, reads KAGVTQTPRYLIKTRGQQVTLSCSPISGHRSVSWYQQTPGQGLQFLFEYFSETQRNKGNFPGRFSGRQFSNSRSEMNVSTLELGDSALYLCASSLRQDDTYEQYFGPGTRLTVT.

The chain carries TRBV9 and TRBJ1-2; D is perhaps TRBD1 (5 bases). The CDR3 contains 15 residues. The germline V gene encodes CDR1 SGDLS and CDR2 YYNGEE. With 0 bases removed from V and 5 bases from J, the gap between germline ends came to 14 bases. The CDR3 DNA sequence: TGTGCCAGCAGCGTAGGGGCGGGGACGGAGTATGGCTACACCTTC. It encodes CASSVGAGTEYGYTF.

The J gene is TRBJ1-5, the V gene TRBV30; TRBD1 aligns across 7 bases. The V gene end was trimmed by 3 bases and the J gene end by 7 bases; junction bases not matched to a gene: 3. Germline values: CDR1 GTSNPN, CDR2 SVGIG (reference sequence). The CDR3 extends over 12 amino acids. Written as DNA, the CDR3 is TGTGCCTGGAGGACAGGGAACCAGCCCCAGCATTTT. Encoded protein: CAWRTGNQPQHF.

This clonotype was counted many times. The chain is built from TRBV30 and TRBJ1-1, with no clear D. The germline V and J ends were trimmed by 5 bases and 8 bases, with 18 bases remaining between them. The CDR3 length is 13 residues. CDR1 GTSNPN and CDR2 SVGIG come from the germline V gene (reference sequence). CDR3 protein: CAWLHSRWSEAFF. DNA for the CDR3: TGTGCCTGGCTACACTCGAGGTGGTCCGAAGCTTTCTTT.

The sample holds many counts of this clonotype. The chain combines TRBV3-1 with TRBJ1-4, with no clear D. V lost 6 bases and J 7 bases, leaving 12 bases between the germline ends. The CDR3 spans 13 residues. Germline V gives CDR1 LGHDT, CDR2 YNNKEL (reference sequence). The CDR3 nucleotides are TGTGCCAGCAGTCGATCATTCGGTGAAAAACTGTTTTTT. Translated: CASSRSFGEKLFF.

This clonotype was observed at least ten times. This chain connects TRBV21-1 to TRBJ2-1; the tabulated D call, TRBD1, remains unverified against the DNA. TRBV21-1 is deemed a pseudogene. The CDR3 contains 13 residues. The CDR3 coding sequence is TGTGCCAGCAGCAAAGTGGACATGGAGAGAGAGTTCTTC. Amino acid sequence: CASSKVDMEREFF.

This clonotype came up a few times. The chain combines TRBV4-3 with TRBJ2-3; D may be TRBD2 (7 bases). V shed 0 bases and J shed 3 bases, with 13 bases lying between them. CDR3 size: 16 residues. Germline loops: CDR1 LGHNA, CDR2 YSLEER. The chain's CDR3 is CASSQDLGGPTDTQYF. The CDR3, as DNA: TGCGCCAGCAGCCAAGATTTGGGGGGGCCGACAGATACGCAGTATTTT.